This passage covers 10 T cell receptor beta chains from one sample sequenced in a study of graft-versus-host responses after intestinal transplantation (TCRdb year 2021). Library construction relied on the immunoSEQ multiplex PCR assay. TCRdb carries this immuneACCESS record with in-frame sequences only. Its versions omit some clonotypes, under half of them owing to an unresolved V gene in the studies checked, with the rest unexplained. In all, the sample holds approximately 93,000 clones, and less than 95% of those were seen once. The ten largest clones take up about 0.073% of the sample. According to the study, the label for this sample's time point signals: cells obtained before transplantation from donor or recipient. The antigens these receptors bind are not known. The specimen was unstimulated CD8+ T cells sorted from spleen or lymph node cells, collected before transplant. The receptors were sampled from a human donor who was the organ donor for an intestinal transplant.

This clone was seen once. The chain uses TRBV5-1 and TRBJ1-1; no reliable D call. V was pared by 1 base and J by 5 bases, with 9 bases between. Per germline, CDR1 SGHRS and CDR2 YFSETQ. This CDR3 spans 13 amino acids. The CDR3: CASSLFRLTEAFF. The DNA of the CDR3 is TGCGCCAGCAGCTTGTTTAGATTAACTGAAGCTTTCTTT. The variable domain in full, completed from reference TRBV5-1 and TRBJ1-1, reads KAGVTQTPRYLIKTRGQQVTLSCSPISGHRSVSWYQQTPGQGLQFLFEYFSETQRNKGNFPGRFSGRQFSNSRSEMNVSTLELGDSALYLCASSLFRLTEAFFGQGTRLTVV.

CDR3 amino acids: CASSNRETDTQYF. The CDR3 coding sequence is TGTGCCAGCAGTAACAGGGAGACAGATACGCAGTATTTT. This rearrangement joins TRBV27 to TRBJ2-3, with D perhaps matching TRBD1 (6 bases). This CDR3 comprises 13 residues. Trimming took off 5 bases at V and 3 bases at J, with 9 bases between the two ends. Per germline, CDR1 MNHEY and CDR2 SMNVEV (reference sequence).

This clone was found once. The genes are TRBV19 and TRBJ2-5, with D tentatively TRBD2 (5 bases). The CDR3 is made up of 14 amino acids. V lost 6 bases and J lost 4, with 15 bases in between. Germline values: CDR1 LNHDA, CDR2 SQIVND (reference sequence). The CDR3 sequence: CASRERAPGETQYF. In nucleotides, the CDR3 is TGTGCCAGTAGGGAGAGGGCCCCCGGAGAGACCCAGTACTTC.

This chain links TRBV13 with TRBJ1-2; perhaps TRBD1 as D (6 bases). Deletions cut 11 bases from V and 8 bases from J, with 18 bases between. The CDR3 runs to 12 residues. CDR1 PRHDT and CDR2 FYEKMQ come from the germline V gene (reference sequence). The CDR3 sequence: CAVRTGPGGYTF. DNA for the CDR3: TGTGCCGTCCGAACAGGGCCCGGGGGCTACACCTTC. The entire variable domain, with the rest obtained from reference TRBV13 and TRBJ1-2, is as follows: AAGVIQSPRHLIKEKRETATLKCYPIPRHDTVYWYQQGPGQDPQFLISFYEKMQSDKGSIPDRFSAQQFSDYHSELNMSSLELGDSALYFCAVRTGPGGYTFGSGTRLTVV.

The chain combines TRBV7-2 with TRBJ2-7, with 10 bases lining up with TRBD2. The V gene end was trimmed by 1 base and the J gene end by 7 bases; junction bases not matched to a gene: 16. CDR1 is SGHTA, CDR2 FQGNSA, per germline. The CDR3 has 18 amino acids. The DNA of the CDR3 is TGTGCCAGCAGCTTAGGTCGACTAGCGGGCTCTAAGGCTAGAGAGCAGTACTTC. Amino acid sequence: CASSLGRLAGSKAREQYF.

CDR3 nucleotide sequence: TGCGCCAGCAGCTTGGGCGTCAGGCTTCAAGAGACCCAGTACTTC. Translated: CASSLGVRLQETQYF. This chain uses TRBV5-1 with TRBJ2-5; the D is unclear. The CDR3 runs 15 residues. From germline, CDR1 is SGHRS and CDR2 YFSETQ. V lost 0 bases, J lost 2 bases, and 11 bases lay in between.

The gene calls are TRBV6-5 and TRBJ2-7; TRBD1 aligns across 7 bases. CDR1 is MNHEY and CDR2 is SVGAGI in the germline V gene. This CDR3 spans 16 amino acids. The trim removed 0 bases at V and 3 bases at J, leaving 8 bases unmatched. The CDR3 DNA reads as TGTGCCAGCAGTTACTCAGACAGGGTCTTCTACTACGAGCAGTACTTC. It translates to CASSYSDRVFYYEQYF.

The gene calls are TRBV6-4 and TRBJ2-1; 7 bases map to TRBD2. Germline values: CDR1 MRHNA, CDR2 SNTAGT. With V trimmed by 0 bases and J by 0 bases, 2 bases remained unmatched. This CDR3 contains 16 residues. In DNA, the CDR3 is TGTGCCAGCAGTGACTCACGGACTAGCTCCTACAATGAGCAGTTCTTC. Translating gives CASSDSRTSSYNEQFF.

The V gene is TRBV11-2, the J gene TRBJ2-7; D unresolved. Trimming pared 2 bases from V and 6 bases from J, leaving 5 bases between. The CDR3 totals 11 residues. Looked up from germline, CDR1 is SGHAT and CDR2 is FQNNGV. The CDR3 nucleotides are TGTGCCAGCAGCTTATGGAGCGAGCAGTACTTC. It encodes CASSLWSEQYF.

This clone was observed a single time. J is TRBJ1-2 and V is TRBV4-1; tentatively, D is TRBD1 (5 bases). The germline V gene encodes CDR1 MGHRA and CDR2 YSYEKL. Trimming cost V 3 bases and J 1 base, with 9 bases left between them. The CDR3 is 14 amino acids. The CDR3, as DNA: TGCGCCAGCAGCCAGTCAGGGTTTAACTATGGCTACACCTTC. Protein: CASSQSGFNYGYTF.